The 25 T cell receptor beta chains below come from one sample, sequenced in a study of CD8 T cells in Susac syndrome. When the RNA was reverse transcribed, random hexamers were used with an input of about 0.5 to 1 ug. MiXCR, applied by TCRdb to the immunoSEQ multiplex PCR reads, yields one record per CDR3 protein. The sample includes more than 85,000 distinct CDR3 sequences, over 90% of them seen just once. What was sequenced was CD4+ T cells from PBMCs. These receptors all come from a human donor with Susac syndrome.

The J gene is TRBJ1-3, the V gene TRBV20-1; TRBD1 is a possible D gene (5 bases). Germline V gene sequence: CDR1 DFQATT, CDR2 SNEGSKA (reference sequence). This CDR3 spans 15 amino acids. The V end was cut by 6 bases, the J end by 4 bases, with 19 bases between. Here the CDR3 DNA reads TGCAGTGCCTTGGGGCAGTATCGTTCCGGAAACACCATATATTTT. It codes for CSALGQYRSGNTIYF.

The chain carries TRBV20-1 and TRBJ2-1; weak D call: TRBD1 (6 bases). The CDR3 has 14 residues. The germline gives CDR1 DFQATT, CDR2 SNEGSKA (reference sequence). Trimming took 1 base from V and 7 from J, leaving 14 bases between them. The CDR3 bases are TGCAGTGCTAGAGCAGAGGGGGTCGGGAATGAGCAGTTCTTC. It yields the protein CSARAEGVGNEQFF.

This chain links TRBV29-1 with TRBJ1-1; D is ambiguous. The germline CDR1 and CDR2 sequences are SQVTM and ANQGSEA. V lost 5 bases and J 1 base, leaving 11 bases between the germline ends. This CDR3 has 13 amino acids. The CDR3 nucleotides read TGCAGCGTTTCCCGGACCAGGAACACTGAAGCTTTCTTT. It is translated as CSVSRTRNTEAFF.

This chain connects TRBV9 to TRBJ1-2; unclear D gene. This CDR3 is built from 15 residues. Germline CDR1 reads SGDLS; CDR2 reads YYNGEE. V lost 4 bases and J 0 bases, leaving 13 bases between the germline ends. The CDR3 protein is CASSPHRGSNYGYTF. The CDR3 nucleotides are TGTGCCAGCAGCCCTCACCGGGGTTCTAACTATGGCTACACCTTC.

The chain has TRBV29-1 and TRBJ2-1, with D unresolved. From germline, CDR1 is SQVTM and CDR2 ANQGSEA. The CDR3 runs to 12 residues. V was trimmed by 2 bases and J by 5 bases, leaving 7 bases between them. The CDR3 sequence is CSVEIANNEQFF. Written as DNA, the CDR3 is TGCAGCGTTGAAATTGCGAACAATGAGCAGTTCTTC.

V and J are TRBV4-3 and TRBJ2-1; D gene unclear. Germline CDR1 reads LGHNA; CDR2 reads YSLEER. The V end was cut by 1 base, the J end by 3 bases, with 7 bases between. The CDR3 totals 14 residues. This chain's CDR3 is CASSQGLGYNEQFF. The DNA of the CDR3 is TGCGCCAGCAGCCAAGGACTTGGCTACAATGAGCAGTTCTTC.

The rearrangement uses TRBV12-3 or TRBV12-4 and TRBJ2-7, with TRBD1 matching 7 bases. Trimming at V came to 1 base and at J to 4 bases, leaving 10 bases not matched to a gene. CDR3 length: 16 amino acids. The CDR3 region is CASSLGGAGGQYEQYF. The CDR3 DNA reads TGTGCCAGCAGTTTAGGGGGCGCAGGGGGACAATACGAGCAGTACTTC.

The rearrangement links TRBV6-2 or TRBV6-3 to TRBJ2-3; D remains ambiguous. The V end lost 7 bases, the J end lost 8 bases, and 10 bases lay between the germline ends. CDR3 length: 11 residues. Germline lookup yields CDR1 MNHEY and CDR2 SVGEGT. CDR3 in amino acids: CASNIGGTQYF. DNA of the CDR3: TGTGCCAGCAACATCGGTGGTACGCAGTATTTT.

The J gene is TRBJ1-1, the V gene TRBV5-1; no reliable D call. CDR3 length: 11 amino acids. V was cut by 1 base and J by 8 bases, with 6 bases left in between. CDR1 is SGHRS and CDR2 is YFSETQ in the germline V gene. In nucleotides, the CDR3 is TGCGCCAGCAGCTTGTTGGGGGAAGCTTTCTTT. This codes for CASSLLGEAFF.

The chain recombines TRBV6-2 or TRBV6-3 with TRBJ2-4, with D possibly TRBD2 on 7 matching bases. Between the trimmed V and J ends, which lost 2 bases and 1 base, there was a span of 9 bases. The CDR3 has 15 amino acids. Germline lookup yields CDR1 MNHEY and CDR2 SVGEGT. The CDR3 DNA follows: TGTGCCAGCAGTTACGCGGGGGCGGCCAAAAACATTCAGTACTTC. Its protein is CASSYAGAAKNIQYF.

CDR3 amino acids: CASSRGRQSAEGYGYTF. Here the CDR3 DNA reads TGTGCCAGCAGTAGAGGGCGACAGAGCGCGGAGGGGTATGGCTACACCTTC. This chain links TRBV6-1 with TRBJ1-2, with D maybe TRBD1 (5 bases). The V end lost 5 bases, the J end lost 5 bases, and 24 bases lay between the germline ends. Germline lookup yields CDR1 MNHNS and CDR2 SASEGT. The CDR3 covers 17 residues.

This clonotype was picked up a small number of times. The V gene is TRBV12-3 or TRBV12-4, the J gene TRBJ2-7; D tentatively fits TRBD1 or TRBD2 (6 bases each). The CDR3 contains 13 residues. Trimming shortened V by 5 bases and J by 0 bases, and 8 bases separated the two germline ends. CDR3 in DNA: TGTGCCAGCAGTCGGGGGCGCTCCTACGAGCAGTACTTC. Residues: CASSRGRSYEQYF.

V usage is TRBV28 and J usage is TRBJ1-6; perhaps TRBD1 as D (5 bases). Trimming removed 3 bases from V and 5 bases from J, with 8 bases in between. The CDR3 totals 14 residues. Germline loops: CDR1 MDHEN, CDR2 SYDVKM. The CDR3 nucleotides read TGTGCCAGCAGTTTCGGGGGGAATAATTCACCCCTCCACTTT. Residues: CASSFGGNNSPLHF.

The chain combines TRBV6-6 with TRBJ2-7; D is unresolved. This CDR3 is built from 12 residues. Trimming shortened V by 6 bases and J by 0 bases, and 6 bases separated the two germline ends. The V gene's germline CDR1 is MNHNY and CDR2 SVGAGI (reference sequence). For the CDR3, the DNA is TGTGCCAGCAGGCAGGACTCCTACGAGCAGTACTTC. Its protein is CASRQDSYEQYF.

This rearrangement joins TRBV30 to TRBJ2-2; TRBD1 might be the D (6 bases). Germline loops: CDR1 GTSNPN, CDR2 SVGIG (reference sequence). This CDR3 comprises 16 residues. The V and J ends lost 3 bases and 7 bases respectively, with 21 bases between them. CDR3 nucleotides: TGTGCCTGGAGACCTAGGGGACAAACTTTTGGCGGGGAGCTGTTTTTT. As protein: CAWRPRGQTFGGELFF.

This rearrangement joins TRBV6-2 or TRBV6-3 to TRBJ2-6; 7 bases map to TRBD1. This CDR3 region has 19 residues. With V trimmed by 2 bases and J by 0 bases, 10 bases remained unmatched. Germline lookup yields CDR1 MNHEY and CDR2 SVGEGT. DNA for the CDR3: TGTGCCAGCAGTTACAATGGACAGGAATCTTTCTCTGGGGCCAACGTCCTGACTTTC. Translated: CASSYNGQESFSGANVLTF.

The V call is TRBV7-3, the J call TRBJ1-2, with a possible D match to TRBD1 (5 bases). Germline assignment: CDR1 SGHTA and CDR2 FQGTGA. V gave up 3 bases and J gave up 6 bases, with 11 bases separating them. The CDR3 loop spans 13 amino acids. CDR3 sequence: CASSLTPGDGYTF. The DNA of the CDR3 is TGTGCCAGCAGCTTGACCCCGGGGGATGGCTACACCTTC.

The chain recombines TRBV25-1 with TRBJ1-1; D is undetermined. With 1 base removed from V and 0 bases from J, the gap between germline ends came to 6 bases. Germline CDR1 and CDR2: MGHDK and SYGVNS. This CDR3 is built from 14 residues. CDR3 in amino acids: CASSEFGMNTEAFF. The CDR3 coding sequence is TGTGCCAGCAGTGAATTTGGGATGAACACTGAAGCTTTCTTT.

V and J are TRBV9 and TRBJ2-3; D is possibly TRBD2 (6 bases). Germline CDR1 SGDLS, CDR2 YYNGEE. The V and J ends lost 3 bases and 0 bases respectively, with 14 bases between them. This CDR3 spans 16 amino acids. The CDR3 loop reads CASSARLVSSTDTQYF. The CDR3 bases are TGTGCCAGCAGCGCCCGACTAGTTTCTAGCACAGATACGCAGTATTTT.

The chain links TRBV23-1 to TRBJ1-5; D not certain. TRBV23-1 falls under the ORF class, with uncertain function. The CDR3 totals 17 residues. Trimming took 0 bases from V and 2 from J, leaving 14 bases between them. This chain's CDR3 is CASSQSKPERRNQPQHF. The CDR3 DNA follows: TGCGCCAGCAGTCAATCGAAACCGGAGAGGCGCAATCAGCCCCAGCATTTT.

The chain has TRBV30 and TRBJ2-5; no clear D gene. The CDR3 runs to 14 residues. CDR1 is GTSNPN and CDR2 is SVGIG in the germline V gene (reference sequence). Trimming took off 1 base at V and 5 bases at J, with 14 bases between the two ends. CDR3 region: CAWSGGTQRETQYF. Here the CDR3 DNA reads TGTGCCTGGAGTGGGGGAACCCAGAGGGAGACCCAGTACTTC.

Only one count was recorded for this clonotype. The chain is built from TRBV11-2 and TRBJ2-6; 8 nucleotides match TRBD1. CDR1 and CDR2 from the germline V gene are SGHAT and FQNNGV. J was trimmed by 0 bases and V by 5 bases; bases with no gene match: 9. The CDR3 loop spans 18 amino acids. This CDR3 reads CASSLPRQGYSGANVLTF. CDR3 nucleotides: TGTGCCAGCAGCCTGCCGCGACAGGGGTACTCTGGGGCCAACGTCCTGACTTTC.

The CDR3 sequence: CASGLSGGYTDTQYF. CDR3 nucleotide sequence: TGTGCTAGTGGGCTGAGCGGGGGTTACACAGATACGCAGTATTTT. The chain joins TRBV12-5 to TRBJ2-3; 8 bases line up with TRBD2. Germline V CDR1 and CDR2: LGHNT, FRNRAP. V lost 6 bases and J lost 2; bases outside the gene matches: 7. The CDR3 spans 15 residues.

V gene TRBV9 combines with J gene TRBJ1-2; TRBD1 agrees at 7 bases. This CDR3 has 13 amino acids. V was clipped by 4 bases and J by 4 bases; unmatched bases: 4. Germline CDR1 is SGDLS and CDR2 is YYNGEE. DNA for the CDR3: TGTGCCAGCAGCCGGGACAGCAGCTATGGCTACACCTTC. Protein product: CASSRDSSYGYTF.

The chain recombines TRBV4-3 with TRBJ2-3; D is uncertain. There are 16 residues in the CDR3. Germline lookup yields CDR1 LGHNA and CDR2 YSLEER. V gave up 0 bases and J gave up 1 base, with 11 bases separating them. The CDR3 reads CASSQDMSPGTDTQYF. CDR3 sequence (DNA): TGCGCCAGCAGCCAAGATATGAGCCCGGGCACAGATACGCAGTATTTT.